A single T cell receptor beta chain is shown here with its context. Its cognate antigen is unknown. The data are from a study of cytomegalovirus exposure and HLA in healthy donors. Study results and caveats: A later analysis linked a missense DCLRE1C variant to TCR beta V- and J-gene trimming. The authors excluded some V segments, including TRBV6-2 and TRBV6-3, as indistinguishable.

CDR1 KGHSH and CDR2 LQKENI come from the germline V gene. Trimming pared 5 bases from V and 2 bases from J, leaving 9 bases between. The CDR3 is 13 amino acids. Use of 60 Vbeta and 13 Jbeta primers characterized the PCR. The assay was immunoSEQ multiplex PCR, and TCRdb's table has in-frame clones only and misses some. The sample has tens of thousands of clones, less than 85% seen once. The sequence came from a woman in her fifties or sixties in good health and CMV-seropositive. The gene calls are TRBV18 and TRBJ1-2; D might be TRBD1 (6 bases). Sequencing was carried out using PBMCs. Here the CDR3 reads CASSYRENYGYTF. The CDR3 nucleotides read TGTGCCAGCTCATACAGGGAAAACTATGGCTACACCTTC.